The present T cell receptor (beta chain) was sequenced within a study of shared clonotypes between healthy human individuals (TCRdb year 2020). Regarding the complete study: The cohort comprised two women and a few men aged 18 to 49 years. To increase sequencing depth and limit assay-specific biases, TCR repertoire library preparation and sequencing were carried out by different laboratories using diverse techniques. To estimate repertoire size and how much clonotypes are shared between individuals, the study performed deep sequencing of blood TCR repertoires from a handful of healthy adults. Between about 0.9 and 10 billion PBMCs per donor were obtained by leukapheresis. Results and caveats for the whole study, not just this receptor: Because the study included only a small number of donors, the genetic and exposure-history diversity represented was limited. Sampling was limited to blood, and TCR repertoires in tissue likely differ from TCR repertoires in blood. Based on pairwise subsampling, the degree of clonotype sharing among donors was expected to be affected by sequencing depth.

The germline V gene provides CDR1 MDHEN and CDR2 SYDVKM. From V the trimming removes 11 bases and from J it removes 7 bases, while the gene matches leave 9 bases of the junction unaccounted for. The CDR3 starts with the cysteine, ends with the phenylalanine, and has 13 residues. CDR3 DNA only is kept here, 39 bases in frame from base 1. TCR CDR3 regions were amplified from genomic DNA by multiplex PCR using the deep immunoSEQ assay. Extracted genomic DNA from each cell subset was spread evenly across all wells of several immunoSEQ 96-well plates, with each plate serving as a replicate. For unsorted PBMC, roughly 0.3 ug of genomic DNA, equivalent to approximately 30,000 T cell genomes, went into each replicate PCR. Ten immunoSEQ deep assay plates were used to sequence unsorted PBMC genomic DNA. The purified libraries were quantified using a Qubit 3.0 fluorometer, sized with a Bioanalyzer 2100, and then quantified again using the KAPA Library Quantification kit. Each immunoSEQ 96-well plate was sequenced on its own single-read 150-cycle Illumina NextSeq 550 flow cell. Processing in the source paper ran as follows. Because the immunoSEQ output held only junctional sequences and lacked quality scores, the filtering could not match the filtering applied to full-length reads. To assign V/J genes and CDR3, sequences were annotated using PyIR, a Python wrapper for IgBLAST v1.9, with IMGT germline references. Reads were removed for weak V/J assignments (E-value above 1e-6), missing CDR3, stop codons, out-of-frame junctions, or ambiguous translated residues. V3J clonotypes were defined by identical inferred V gene, J gene, and CDR3 amino acid sequence. Percentage overlap between repertoires was calculated by dividing the number of shared unique clonotypes by the size of the smaller repertoire. RTK rarefaction, the Chao1 estimator, and Recon v2.1 estimates of unobserved clonotypes were used to assess repertoire richness. As stored in TCRdb, this immuneACCESS dataset retains in-frame rearrangements with V and J assigned. A fraction of the clones does not appear; measured against another copy, unresolved V genes explain less than half of the discrepancy, and the remainder lacks a known reason. That table is the source of V, J and clone size, and D and trimming were worked out from the DNA. In all, the sample holds around 480,000 clones, and about 79% of those were seen once. About 12% of the sample is in the top ten clones.

As concerns this clone: Its antigen remains undetermined. No per-base quality is available; no much larger clone lies one base away.

Donors were healthy HIV-negative adults with no recently reported acute infections or vaccinations. Every donor was a Caucasian adult living in Nashville, Tennessee, USA. For unsorted samples, around 90 million PBMCs were counted, and genomic DNA was extracted using the QIAamp DNA Blood Mini kit. Blood was collected by leukapheresis, and PBMCs were isolated by Ficoll-Histopaque density gradient centrifugation and then cryopreserved in liquid nitrogen vapor phase. Source material: PBMCs. The source of this sequence is a woman in her thirties or forties in good health. Some clones in this sample may be carry-over from other donors' samples. This chain joins TRBV28 to TRBJ1-4; TRBD1 lines up with 8 middle nucleotides. The sequenced DNA is TGTGCCGGACGGACAGGGTGGGGTGAAAAACTGTTTTTT. Translated, this gives CAGRTGWGEKLFF. Full variable domain (CDR3 extended with the reference TRBV28 and TRBJ1-4 proteins): DVKVTQSSRYLVKRTGEKVFLECVQDMDHENMFWYRQDPGLGLRLIYFSYDVKMKEKGDIPEGYSVSREKKERFSLILESASTNQTSMYLCAGRTGWGEKLFFGSGTQLSVL.